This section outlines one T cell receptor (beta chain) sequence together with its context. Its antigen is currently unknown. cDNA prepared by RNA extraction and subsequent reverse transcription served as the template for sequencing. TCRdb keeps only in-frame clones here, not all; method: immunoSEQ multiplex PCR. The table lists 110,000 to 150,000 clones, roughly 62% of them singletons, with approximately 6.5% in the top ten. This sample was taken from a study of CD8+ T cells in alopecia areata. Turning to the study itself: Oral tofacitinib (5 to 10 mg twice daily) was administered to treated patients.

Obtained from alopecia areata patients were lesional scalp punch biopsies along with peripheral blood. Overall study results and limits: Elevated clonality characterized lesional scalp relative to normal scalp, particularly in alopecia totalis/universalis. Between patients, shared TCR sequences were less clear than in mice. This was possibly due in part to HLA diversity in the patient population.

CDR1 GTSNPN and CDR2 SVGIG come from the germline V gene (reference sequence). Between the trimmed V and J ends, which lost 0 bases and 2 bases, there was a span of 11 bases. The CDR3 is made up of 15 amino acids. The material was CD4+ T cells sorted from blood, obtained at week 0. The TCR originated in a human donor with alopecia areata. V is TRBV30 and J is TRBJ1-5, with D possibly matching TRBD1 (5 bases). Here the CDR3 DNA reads TGTGCCTGGAGTGTTGAGGGACGAGGCAATCAGCCCCAGCATTTT. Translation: CAWSVEGRGNQPQHF.